This T cell receptor (beta chain) is from a study of cytomegalovirus exposure and HLA in healthy donors. This clone was picked up one time. Its antigen is currently unknown. TCRdb's table, derived via immunoSEQ multiplex PCR, lists solely in-frame clones and lacks some. This sample has 52,000 or so clones, with roughly nine tenths found just once. General observations from the study: A list of roughly 180 TCR beta chains associated with cytomegalovirus was given.

Germline CDR1 reads SGHRS; CDR2 reads YFSETQ. The CDR3 runs to 17 residues. Losses at the gene ends were 3 bases for V and 0 bases for J; bases not matched to a gene: 6. This clonotype was obtained from a woman in her late teens or twenties in good health and CMV-seronegative. Material for sequencing was PBMCs. V gene TRBV5-1 combines with J gene TRBJ2-6, with 7 nucleotides matching TRBD1. The CDR3 sequence is CASSWDRYGSGANVLTF. The CDR3 nucleotides are TGCGCCAGCAGCTGGGACAGATACGGCTCTGGGGCCAACGTCCTGACTTTC.